This T cell receptor beta chain was sequenced in a study of shared clonotypes between healthy human individuals. Per the study methods: Junction-only immunoSEQ sequences carried no quality scores, so filtering differed. TCRdb's copy holds only in-frame clones and misses some; the assay was immunoSEQ multiplex PCR. V, J and clone size are taken as reported in that table, and D and trimming were inferred from the DNA itself. This table holds more than 2 million clones, about 95% found once. The V end lost 5 bases, the J end lost 1 base, and 12 bases lay between the germline ends. Germline assignment: CDR1 SEHNR and CDR2 FQNEAQ (reference sequence). The CDR3 totals 15 residues.

The receptor was isolated from a man aged 18 to 29 in good health. The material sequenced was naive CD4+ T cells sorted from blood. Subset in this sample: CD45RA+ positively selected. The chain carries TRBV7-9 and TRBJ1-3; D is ambiguous. Here the CDR3 reads CASSPFPRSGNTIYF. As DNA, the CDR3 is TGTGCCAGCAGCCCCTTCCCAAGGTCTGGAAACACCATATATTTT.